A selection of T cell receptor beta chains follows, all from one sample in a study of PD-1 blockade in classical Hodgkin lymphoma. The table came from immunoSEQ multiplex PCR; TCRdb's copy has only in-frame clones and leaves some out. The data contain roughly 21,000 clones, about 70% of them singletons. Sample: peripheral blood mononuclear cells (PBMCs), taken before the fourth cycle of nivolumab. Source of these receptors: a human donor with classical Hodgkin lymphoma. Each CDR3 is given with its conserved first and last residue. For some rows the clone size is stated as once, few or many, or as a class when expanded; others skip it.

>-|TRBJ1-1|TRBV5-1
CASSLGRVNTEAFF
>-|TRBJ1-4|TRBV18
CASSLNRDNNEKLFF
>few|TRBJ1-1|TRBV5-6
CASSWTGSPEAFF
>-|TRBJ2-3|TRBV28
CASSRQDSTDTQYF
>-|TRBJ1-2|TRBV5-1
CATSDGGDYGYTF
>-|TRBJ2-7|TRBV19
CASSRTGESYEQYF
>-|TRBJ2-1|TRBV30
CAWSSLAEQFF
>-|TRBJ2-7|TRBV29-1
CSASRQGLYEQYF
>-|TRBJ1-6|TRBV5-6
CASSPRWRNNSPLHF
>-|TRBJ2-5|TRBV5-1
CASSFISGSLETQYF
>-|TRBJ2-5|TRBV5-6
CASSSWVGYRETQYF
>-|TRBJ2-3|TRBV10-2
CASIRGQVSTDTQYF
>-|TRBJ2-7|TRBV19
CASSPSPSYEQYF
>-|TRBJ2-3|TRBV6-4
CASGTNIGDTQYF
>-|TRBJ1-5|TRBV19
CASSWGFEQPQHF
>-|TRBJ2-2|TRBV10-1
CASSTGGRDTGELFF
>-|TRBJ1-3|TRBV7-8
CASSTRQGVSGNTIYF
>-|TRBJ2-7|TRBV7-6
CASSEWAGYYEQYF
>-|TRBJ2-1|TRBV28
CASSLPAPTRLAQKYNEQFF
>-|TRBJ1-5|TRBV15
CATSRDWAAPSNQPQHF
>-|TRBJ2-1|TRBV29-1
CSARTSGSNEQFF
>-|TRBJ1-5|TRBV9
CASSVGADNQPQHF
>-|TRBJ2-6|TRBV2
CASRYPGANVLTF
>-|TRBJ2-2|TRBV7-9
CASSPSTGANTGELFF
>-|TRBJ2-7|TRBV19
CASRPGVSPFYEQYF
>-|TRBJ2-5|TRBV29-1
CSVARDSFAETQYF
>-|TRBJ2-7|TRBV7-9
CASSFGISYEQYF
>few|TRBJ2-1|TRBV5-6
CASSLVGTDNEQFF
>-|TRBJ2-5|TRBV29-1
CSVSTGSETQYF
>-|TRBJ1-1|TRBV19
CASPGPGGTEAFF
>-|TRBJ2-1|TRBV19
CATGLASDEQFF
>once|TRBJ1-1|TRBV7-9
CASSLGTLFEAFF
>-|TRBJ1-1|TRBV2
CASSGQAGTEAFF
>-|TRBJ1-1|TRBV5-1
CASSPGQINTEAFF
>few|TRBJ2-1|TRBV6-5
CASSYASGTYNEQFF
>-|TRBJ1-2|TRBV2
CARRTGVRYGYTF
>-|TRBJ1-5|TRBV6-5
CASSYRLGNQPQHF
>-|TRBJ2-5|TRBV11-2
CASSLEVIGLAGGWGETQYF
>-|TRBJ2-1|TRBV5-1
CASSSLAEAEQFF
>-|TRBJ2-7|TRBV6-6
CASSYSGGEQYF
>-|TRBJ2-7|TRBV7-6
CASSLGAGSPYEQYF
>-|TRBJ1-4|TRBV6-1
CASSGQYEKLFF
>-|TRBJ2-3|TRBV19
CASRSNTRFATRDTQYF
>-|TRBJ1-3|TRBV14
CANSQGRGFGNTIYF
>medium-sized|TRBJ1-2|TRBV6-5
CASTYGTAGHYGYTF
>once|TRBJ1-1|TRBV6-5
CASRQQGGGTEAFF
>-|TRBJ1-4|TRBV6-5
CASSTGQGQNEKLFF
>-|TRBJ2-1|TRBV10-1
CASSGTSGSLYEQFF
>-|TRBJ2-7|TRBV28
CASKMGGTGEQYF
>few|TRBJ2-2|TRBV30
CAWSVPRERTFTGELFF
>-|TRBJ1-1|TRBV10-3
CAITKDQNTEAFF
>-|TRBJ1-5|TRBV27
CASSAVPGGNQPQHF
>-|TRBJ2-1|TRBV11-3
CASSLGGTSGSFGEQFF